This entry is about one TCR beta chain. The target of this receptor is not known. There are no base qualities to consult, and no much larger clone falls within one base. The entry originates in a study of control samples from healthy donors and cancer patients (dated by TCRdb to the early 2020s). V is cut by 5 bases and J by 1 base, and the space between the germline ends is 12 bases. Including the terminal cysteine and phenylalanine, the CDR3 comprises 15 residues. Left in the record is the CDR3 DNA by itself, 45 bases read in frame from the first base. CDR1 and CDR2 are read off the germline V gene as MDHEN and SYDVKM. The library relied on the immunoSEQ multiplex PCR assay. The immuneACCESS repertoire file appears here via TCRdb, limited to in-frame rearrangements. These files lack a portion of the clones; in checked studies, under half of the deficit traces to unresolved V genes, and the cause of the others is not known. The sample yields around 48,000 clones; over 90% were counted once. About a quarter of the sample comes from the top ten.

What was sequenced was PBMCs. The rearrangement joined TRBV28 to TRBJ2-4; the D gene is possibly TRBD1, with 6 bases matching. The TCR was taken from a woman aged 45-65 years with head and neck cancer. The CDR3 in this case is CASSRVQGAKNIQYF. In nucleotide form, the sequence is TGTGCCAGCAGTCGCGTCCAGGGGGCCAAAAACATTCAGTACTTC.